This T cell receptor beta chain was found in a study of neurological immune-mediated disorders. Germline V gives CDR1 SGHRS, CDR2 YFSETQ. Deletions cut 3 bases from V and 2 bases from J, with 4 bases between. This CDR3 has 12 amino acids. A 10-nucleotide random UMI tagged transcripts in template-switch 5'RACE cDNA synthesis. In each sequencing run, over 170 million TCR-beta sequences were generated from 15-18 subjects. One entry per CDR3 protein, called by TCRdb with MiXCR from the 5' RACE reads. The sample shows 81,000 or so distinct CDR3 sequences, roughly 4.8% of them seen only once. This clonotype was observed many times.

What was sequenced was PBMCs. The source of this sequence is a woman in her 30s with multiple sclerosis. V is TRBV5-1 and J is TRBJ2-3, with D unresolved. The CDR3 loop reads CASSSTTDTQYF. Here the CDR3 DNA reads TGCGCCAGCAGCTCCACCACAGATACGCAGTATTTT.